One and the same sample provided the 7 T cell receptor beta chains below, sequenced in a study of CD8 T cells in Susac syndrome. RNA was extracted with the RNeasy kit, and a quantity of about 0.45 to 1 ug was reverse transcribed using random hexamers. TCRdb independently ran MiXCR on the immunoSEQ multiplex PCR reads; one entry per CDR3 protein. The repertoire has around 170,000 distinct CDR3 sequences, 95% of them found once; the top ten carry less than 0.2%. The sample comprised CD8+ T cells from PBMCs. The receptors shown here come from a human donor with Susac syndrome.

The CDR3 DNA sequence: TGTGCCAGCATGGGGACTCTAACCTACAATGAGCAGTTCTTC. The encoded protein is CASMGTLTYNEQFF. This sequence joins TRBV2 and TRBJ2-1; tentative D call: TRBD2 (6 bases). The length of the CDR3 is 14 residues. Germline V gene data show CDR1 as SNHLY and CDR2 as FYNNEI. Between the trimmed V and J ends, which lost 7 bases and 2 bases, there was a span of 12 bases. Filled out from reference TRBV2 and TRBJ2-1, the complete variable domain reads EPEVTQTPSHQVTQMGQEVILRCVPISNHLYFYWYRQILGQKVEFLVSFYNNEISEKSEIFDDQFSVERPDGSNFTLKIRSTKLEDSAMYFCASMGTLTYNEQFFGPGTRLTVL.

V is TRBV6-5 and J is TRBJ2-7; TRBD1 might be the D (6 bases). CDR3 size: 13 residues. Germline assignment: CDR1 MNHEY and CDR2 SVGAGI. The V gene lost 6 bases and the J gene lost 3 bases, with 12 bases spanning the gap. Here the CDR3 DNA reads TGTGCCAGCAGGGGACAAACGAACTACGAGCAGTACTTC. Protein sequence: CASRGQTNYEQYF.

The DNA of the CDR3 is TGCGCCAGCAGCTCACTCCTCGGACAGGGGGCAAAAGATACGCAGTATTTT. Protein product: CASSSLLGQGAKDTQYF. This chain connects TRBV5-1 to TRBJ2-3, with 11 bases matching TRBD1. The CDR3 extends over 17 amino acids. The V and J ends lost 3 bases and 5 bases, in that order; junction bases with no gene match: 11. Germline CDR1 reads SGHRS; CDR2 reads YFSETQ.

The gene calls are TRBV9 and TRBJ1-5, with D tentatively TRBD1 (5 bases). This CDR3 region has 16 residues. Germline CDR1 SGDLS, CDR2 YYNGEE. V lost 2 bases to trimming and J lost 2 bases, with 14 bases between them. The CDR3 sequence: CASSVGHGTGNQPQHF. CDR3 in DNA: TGTGCCAGCAGCGTCGGTCACGGGACGGGCAATCAGCCCCAGCATTTT.

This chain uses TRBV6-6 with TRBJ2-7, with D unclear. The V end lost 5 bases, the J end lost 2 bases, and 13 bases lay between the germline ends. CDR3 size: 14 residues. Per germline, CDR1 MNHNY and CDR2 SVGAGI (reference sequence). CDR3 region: CASSPRLTPYEQYF. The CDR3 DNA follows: TGTGCCAGCAGTCCCAGACTGACTCCCTACGAGCAGTACTTC.

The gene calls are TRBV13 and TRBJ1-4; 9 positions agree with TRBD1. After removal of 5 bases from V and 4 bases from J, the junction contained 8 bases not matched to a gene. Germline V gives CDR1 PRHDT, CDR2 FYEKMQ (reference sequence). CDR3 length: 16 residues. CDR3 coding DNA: TGTGCCAGCAGCACCGGGACAGGGTGGGGTAATGAAAAACTGTTTTTT. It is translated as CASSTGTGWGNEKLFF.

The chain's CDR3 is CSAKDVDSNQPQHF. The CDR3 nucleotides read TGCAGCGCCAAGGACGTAGATAGCAATCAGCCCCAGCATTTT. The gene calls are TRBV29-1 and TRBJ1-5; D gene ambiguous. The CDR3 has 14 residues. V lost 7 bases, J lost 0 bases, and 13 bases lay in between. CDR1 and CDR2 (germline): SQVTM, ANQGSEA.